This TCR beta chain was profiled in a study of T cell repertoires in cytomegalovirus infection. Study details: Indications came from public TCR beta signatures; they pointed to CMV infection and to a matching HLA type. Study outcomes and limitations: HLA-C-restricted CMV clonotypes gave the most frequent clonotype in two of eight donors.

MiXCR was run by TCRdb on the reads, yielding one entry per CDR3 protein. The sample has about 110,000 distinct CDR3 sequences, about 30% seen once; the top ten hold about 81%. As concerns this clonotype: Its antigen remains unknown.

This clonotype was obtained from a human donor in good health (CMV status not recorded). Some clones in this sample may be carry-over from other donors' samples. Here the sequenced sample was CD8+ T cells from cultured PBMCs, taken from culture after CMV antigen stimulation.

CDR3 residues: CASSSPTGTSGGYEQYF. The CDR3 DNA follows: TGTGCCAGCAGCTCCCCTACCGGGACTAGCGGCGGCTACGAGCAGTACTTC. The chain combines TRBV7-9 with TRBJ2-7; TRBD2 matches at 11 bases. Trimming took 4 bases from V and 3 from J; bases not matched to a gene: 11. Per the germline V gene, CDR1 is SEHNR and CDR2 is FQNEAQ (reference sequence). The CDR3 is 17 amino acids.